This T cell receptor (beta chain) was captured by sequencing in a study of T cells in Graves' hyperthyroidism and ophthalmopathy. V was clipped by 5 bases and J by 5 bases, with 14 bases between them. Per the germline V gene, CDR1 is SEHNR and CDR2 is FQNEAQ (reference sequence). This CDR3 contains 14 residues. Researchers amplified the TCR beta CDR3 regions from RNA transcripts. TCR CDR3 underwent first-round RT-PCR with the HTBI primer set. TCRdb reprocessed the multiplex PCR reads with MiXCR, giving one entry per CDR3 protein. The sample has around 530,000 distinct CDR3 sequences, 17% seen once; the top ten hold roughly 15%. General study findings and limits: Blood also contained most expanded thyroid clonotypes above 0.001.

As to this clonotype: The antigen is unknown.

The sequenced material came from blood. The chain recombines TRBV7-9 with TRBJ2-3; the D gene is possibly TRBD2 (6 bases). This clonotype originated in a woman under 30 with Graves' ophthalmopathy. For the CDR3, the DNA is TGTGCCAGCAGCCCCCTCGGGGGTGGAGATACGCAGTATTTT. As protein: CASSPLGGGDTQYF.